Here is one TCR beta chain with its context. The antigen is undetermined. While unrecorded immune exposures were likely, the donors were nominally healthy when sampled. These data originate in a study of cytomegalovirus exposure and HLA in healthy donors. Both 60 Vbeta primers and 13 Jbeta primers went into the PCR. Here immunoSEQ multiplex PCR was the method, and the copy in TCRdb shows in-frame clones only, minus some. The table has 180,000 or so clones, roughly four fifths seen once; the top ten hold approximately 2.2%. The CDR3 is 17 amino acids. Findings of the study overall: The study designated about 180 TCR beta chains cytomegalovirus-associated. TCR beta sequences numbering some 17,000 were associated with HLA alleles at 0.05 false discovery rate in a later analysis.

Sequenced: PBMCs. The rearrangement links TRBV1 to TRBJ2-3; the tabulated D call, TRBD1, remains unverified against the DNA. TRBV1 is a documented pseudogene. The sequence came from a woman between 25 and 40 years old in good health and CMV-seropositive. The DNA for the CDR3 is TGCACCAGCAGCCAAGACCGAGGGGGCCCGAGCACAGATACGCAGTATTTT. Translation gives CTSSQDRGGPSTDTQYF.